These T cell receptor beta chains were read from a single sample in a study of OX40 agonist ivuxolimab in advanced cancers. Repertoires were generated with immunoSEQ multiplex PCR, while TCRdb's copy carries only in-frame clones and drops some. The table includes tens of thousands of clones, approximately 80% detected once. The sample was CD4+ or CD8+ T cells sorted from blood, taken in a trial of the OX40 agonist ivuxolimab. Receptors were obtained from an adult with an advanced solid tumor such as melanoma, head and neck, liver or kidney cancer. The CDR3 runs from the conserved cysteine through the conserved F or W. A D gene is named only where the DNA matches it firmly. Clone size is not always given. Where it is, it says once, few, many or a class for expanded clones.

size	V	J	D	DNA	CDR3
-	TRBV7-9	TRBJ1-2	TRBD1	TGTGCCAGCAACCACGGACAGGGGGCTGGCTACACCTTC	CASNHGQGAGYTF
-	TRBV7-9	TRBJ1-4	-	TGTGCCAGCACCCAGGGAGGGGAAAAACTGTTTTTT	CASTQGGEKLFF
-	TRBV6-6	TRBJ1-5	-	TGTGCCAGCAGTTACCACAGGGTGGGCAATCAGCCCCAGCATTTT	CASSYHRVGNQPQHF
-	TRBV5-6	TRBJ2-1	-	TGTGCCAGCAGCCTGAACGGGGGGCATGGGGAGCAGTTCTTC	CASSLNGGHGEQFF
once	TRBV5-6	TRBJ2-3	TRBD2	TGTGCCAGCAGCTTCCTAGCGGGATCCGGGGATACGCAGTATTTT	CASSFLAGSGDTQYF
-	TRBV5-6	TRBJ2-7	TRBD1	TGTGCCAGCAGCATAGGACAGGGGAGTTACGAGCAGTACTTC	CASSIGQGSYEQYF
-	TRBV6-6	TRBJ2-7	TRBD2	TGTGCCAGCACGCTGGGACTAGCCTACGAGCAGTACTTC	CASTLGLAYEQYF
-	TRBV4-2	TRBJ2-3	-	TGTGCCAGCAGCCAAGGTACCTCCTGGGATACGCAGTATTTT	CASSQGTSWDTQYF
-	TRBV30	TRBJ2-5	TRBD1	TGTGCCTGGAGGACAGGGGGTGTGGAGACCCAGTACTTC	CAWRTGGVETQYF
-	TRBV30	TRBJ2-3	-	TGTGCCTGGAGTCCGGCCCCACACACAGATACGCAGTATTTT	CAWSPAPHTDTQYF
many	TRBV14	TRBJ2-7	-	TGTGCCAGCAGCCAGGGAACCGAGCAGTACTTC	CASSQGTEQYF
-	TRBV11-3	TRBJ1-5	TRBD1	TGTGCCAGCAGCTCAACAGGGGATCAGCCCCAGCATTTT	CASSSTGDQPQHF
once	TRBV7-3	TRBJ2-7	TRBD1	TGTGCCAGCAGCGCCGGGACAGGAGGCCACGAGCAGTACTTC	CASSAGTGGHEQYF
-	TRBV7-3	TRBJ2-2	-	TGTGCCAGCAGCGTCTCATACAACACCGGGGAGCTGTTTTTT	CASSVSYNTGELFF
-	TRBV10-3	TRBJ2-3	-	TGTGCCATCAGTGAGTCGGATACGCAGTATTTT	CAISESDTQYF
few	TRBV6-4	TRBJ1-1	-	TGTGCCAGCAGCCAAGGACGCGACACTGAAGCTTTCTTT	CASSQGRDTEAFF
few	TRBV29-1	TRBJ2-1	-	TGCAGCGTTGAAGGCCGACAGACCAATGAGCAGTTCTTC	CSVEGRQTNEQFF
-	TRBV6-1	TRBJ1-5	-	TGTGCCAGCAGTGAACAGAGCAATCAGCCCCAGCATTTT	CASSEQSNQPQHF
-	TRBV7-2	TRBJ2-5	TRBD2	TGTGCCAGCAGCCCCGGGGCGGGAGGGCCGCAAGAGACCCAGTACTTC	CASSPGAGGPQETQYF
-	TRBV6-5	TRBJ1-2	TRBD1	TGTGCCAGCAGTTACAGGGGGCGTGAGGGCTACACCTTC	CASSYRGREGYTF
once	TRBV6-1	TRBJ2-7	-	TGTGCCAGCAGCGGGAGAGTCTACGAGCAGTACTTC	CASSGRVYEQYF
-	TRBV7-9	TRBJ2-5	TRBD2	TGTGCCAGCAGCTTAGTGCTAGCGGGGGGGGAAGAGACCCAGTACTTC	CASSLVLAGGEETQYF
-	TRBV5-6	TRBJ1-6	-	TGTGCCAGCAGCTTGGAGGAAAATTATTCACCCCTCCACTTT	CASSLEENYSPLHF
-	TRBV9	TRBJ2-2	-	TGTGCCAGCAGCGGAAGCGGGTCGAACACCGGGGAGCTGTTTTTT	CASSGSGSNTGELFF
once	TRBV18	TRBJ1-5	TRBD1	TGTGCCAGCTCACGTATAAGGTCAGGGGGCAAGGATCAGCCCCAGCATTTT	CASSRIRSGGKDQPQHF
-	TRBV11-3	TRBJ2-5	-	TGTGCCACCAGCCCTGAGTCAGGGGTTCTGGAGACCCAGTACTTC	CATSPESGVLETQYF
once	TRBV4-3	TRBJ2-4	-	TGCGCCAGCAGCCACCGGGGCGGCGGAAACATTCAGTACTTC	CASSHRGGGNIQYF
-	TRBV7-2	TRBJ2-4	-	TGTGCCAGCAGCTTAGATGTGAGTGGGGCCAAAAACATTCAGTACTTC	CASSLDVSGAKNIQYF
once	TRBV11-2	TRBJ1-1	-	TGTGCCAGCAGCTTAGTGAGGGGAAACACTGAAGCTTTCTTT	CASSLVRGNTEAFF
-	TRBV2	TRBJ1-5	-	TGTGCCAGCAGTGCTCAGGGTAATCAGCCCCAGCATTTT	CASSAQGNQPQHF
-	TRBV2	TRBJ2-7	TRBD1	TGTGCCAGCAGTGAGAGGGACAGGGCGTCCTACGAGCAGTACTTC	CASSERDRASYEQYF
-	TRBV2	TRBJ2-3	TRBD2	TGTGCCAGCAGTGAAGCGGGAGGGCCTGGCACAGATACGCAGTATTTT	CASSEAGGPGTDTQYF
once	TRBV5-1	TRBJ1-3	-	TGCGCCAGCAGCTTGAGTTTCACAGTCGGAAACACCATATATTTT	CASSLSFTVGNTIYF
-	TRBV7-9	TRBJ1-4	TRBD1	TGTGCCAGCAGCTCAGACAGGGGGCATGAAAAACTGTTTTTT	CASSSDRGHEKLFF
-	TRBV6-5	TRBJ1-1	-	TGTGCCAGCAGTTACGACGGAAACACTGAAGCTTTCTTT	CASSYDGNTEAFF
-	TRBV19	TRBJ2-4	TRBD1	TGTGCCAGTAGCCGACAGGGAACGGCCAAAAACATTCAGTACTTC	CASSRQGTAKNIQYF
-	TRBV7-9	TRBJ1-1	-	TGTGCCAGCAGCTTCAGCGGGACTGAAGCTTTCTTT	CASSFSGTEAFF
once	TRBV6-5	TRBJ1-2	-	TGTGCCAGCAGTATGAGGGGTCCCCTTGGCTACACCTTC	CASSMRGPLGYTF
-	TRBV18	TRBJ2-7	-	TGTGCCAGCTCACCACAGACAGGAGACGAGCAGTACTTC	CASSPQTGDEQYF
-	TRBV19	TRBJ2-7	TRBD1	TGTGCCAGTAGTATCAATGTGGGACAGGCCCACGAGCAGTACTTC	CASSINVGQAHEQYF
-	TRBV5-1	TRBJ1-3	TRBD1	TGCGCCAGCAGCTTGGGGACAGGGGTCGGAAACACCATATATTTT	CASSLGTGVGNTIYF
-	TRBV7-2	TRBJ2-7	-	TGTGCCAGCAGCTTAAAGGAGTGGGGCTTCCAGTACTTC	CASSLKEWGFQYF
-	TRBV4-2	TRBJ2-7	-	TGTGCCAGCAGCCAAGATTCCAGCGCCGAGCAGTACTTC	CASSQDSSAEQYF
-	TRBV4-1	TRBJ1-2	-	TGCGCCAGCAGCCAAGAAGGAGGGGCAGTGAGCTATGGCTACACCTTC	CASSQEGGAVSYGYTF
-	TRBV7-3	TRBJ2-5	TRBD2	TGTGCCAGCAGCTTAGGGGGACTAGCGGGGGAAGAGACCCAGTACTTC	CASSLGGLAGEETQYF
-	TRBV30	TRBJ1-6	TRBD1	TGTGCCTGGAGCTACAGGGGGACTGGTAATTCACCCCTCCACTTT	CAWSYRGTGNSPLHF
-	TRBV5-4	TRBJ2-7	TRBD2	TGTGCCAGCAGCTTCGAACTAGCGTACGAGCAGTACTTC	CASSFELAYEQYF
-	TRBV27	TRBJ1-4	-	TGTGCCACCCGGGACCTGAATGAAAAACTGTTTTTT	CATRDLNEKLFF
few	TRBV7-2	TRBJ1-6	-	TGTGCCAGCAGCTCCGGGGAGGGGGGGCTGTATTCACCCCTCCACTTT	CASSSGEGGLYSPLHF